This T cell receptor beta chain was obtained from a study of blood T cell repertoires in COVID-19. TCRdb's table, derived via immunoSEQ multiplex PCR, lists solely in-frame clones and lacks some. The sample lists over 200,000 clones, roughly 85% seen once, with 1.9% in the top ten. The CDR3 sequence is 14 residues long. Per germline, CDR1 LNHDA and CDR2 SQIVND (reference sequence). Losses at the gene ends were 6 bases for V and 5 bases for J; bases not matched to a gene: 7. Symptom resolution, clearance, or two negative PCRs marked donors in Cohort 3 as recovered. Sequencing input: PBMCs or T cells enriched from blood (not recorded which). The origin of this receptor is a woman in her forties or fifties who had recovered from COVID-19. The V call is TRBV19, the J call TRBJ1-2, with 9 bases identical to TRBD1. CDR3 coding DNA: TGTGCCAGTAGCCAAGGACAGGGGTTTTATGGCTACACCTTC. This translates into CASSQGQGFYGYTF.